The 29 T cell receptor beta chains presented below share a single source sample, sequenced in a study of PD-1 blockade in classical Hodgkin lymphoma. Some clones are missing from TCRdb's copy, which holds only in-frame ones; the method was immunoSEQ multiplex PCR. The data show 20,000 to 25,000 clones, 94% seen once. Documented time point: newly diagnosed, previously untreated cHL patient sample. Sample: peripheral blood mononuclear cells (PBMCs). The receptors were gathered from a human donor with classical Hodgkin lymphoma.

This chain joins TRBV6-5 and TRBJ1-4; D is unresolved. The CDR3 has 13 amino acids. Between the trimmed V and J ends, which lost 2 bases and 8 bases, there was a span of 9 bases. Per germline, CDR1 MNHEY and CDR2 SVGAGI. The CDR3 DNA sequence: TGTGCCAGCAGTTACAGGGTGGAGGAAAAACTGTTTTTT. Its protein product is CASSYRVEEKLFF.

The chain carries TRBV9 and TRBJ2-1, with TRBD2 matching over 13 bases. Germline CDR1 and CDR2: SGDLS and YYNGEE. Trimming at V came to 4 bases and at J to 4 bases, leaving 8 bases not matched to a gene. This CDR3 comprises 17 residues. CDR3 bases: TGTGCCAGCAGCCCGACTAGCGGGGGGCGATTTTACAATGAGCAGTTCTTC. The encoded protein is CASSPTSGGRFYNEQFF.

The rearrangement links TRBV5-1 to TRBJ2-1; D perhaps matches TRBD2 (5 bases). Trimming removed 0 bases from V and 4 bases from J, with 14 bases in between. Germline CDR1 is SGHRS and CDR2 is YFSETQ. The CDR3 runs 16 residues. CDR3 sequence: CASSLAGRTGYNEQFF. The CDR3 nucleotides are TGCGCCAGCAGCTTGGCGGGCCGGACGGGGTACAATGAGCAGTTCTTC. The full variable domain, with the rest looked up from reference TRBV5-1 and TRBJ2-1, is KAGVTQTPRYLIKTRGQQVTLSCSPISGHRSVSWYQQTPGQGLQFLFEYFSETQRNKGNFPGRFSGRQFSNSRSEMNVSTLELGDSALYLCASSLAGRTGYNEQFFGPGTRLTVL.

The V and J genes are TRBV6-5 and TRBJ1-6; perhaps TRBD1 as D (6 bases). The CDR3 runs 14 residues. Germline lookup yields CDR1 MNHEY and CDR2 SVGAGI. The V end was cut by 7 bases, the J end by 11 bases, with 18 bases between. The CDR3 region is CASKHREFRAPLHF. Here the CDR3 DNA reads TGTGCCAGCAAACACAGGGAGTTCAGGGCACCCCTCCACTTT.

The CDR3 sequence: CASSLGDRGSYEQYF. CDR3 bases: TGTGCCAGCAGCTTGGGGGACAGGGGCTCCTACGAGCAGTACTTC. V usage is TRBV13 and J usage is TRBJ2-7; 10 bases fit TRBD1. V trimming: 3 bases; J trimming: 0 bases; junction bases outside the gene matches: 2. The CDR3 is 15 residues long. In germline, CDR1 is PRHDT, CDR2 FYEKMQ (reference sequence). Combining the CDR3 with reference TRBV13 and TRBJ2-7 gives the whole variable domain AAGVIQSPRHLIKEKRETATLKCYPIPRHDTVYWYQQGPGQDPQFLISFYEKMQSDKGSIPDRFSAQQFSDYHSELNMSSLELGDSALYFCASSLGDRGSYEQYFGPGTRLTVT.

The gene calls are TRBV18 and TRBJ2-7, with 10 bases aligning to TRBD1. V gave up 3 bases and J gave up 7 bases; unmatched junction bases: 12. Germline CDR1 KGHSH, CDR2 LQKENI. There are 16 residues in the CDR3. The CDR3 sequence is CASSPSGTGAIREQYF. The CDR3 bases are TGTGCCAGCTCACCGAGCGGGACAGGGGCTATACGAGAGCAGTACTTC.

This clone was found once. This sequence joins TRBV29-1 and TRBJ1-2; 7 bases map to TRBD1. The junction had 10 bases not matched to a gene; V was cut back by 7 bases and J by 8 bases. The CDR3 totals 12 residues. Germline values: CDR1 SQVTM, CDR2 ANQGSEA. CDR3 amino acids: CSAGDSTSGYTF. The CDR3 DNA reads TGCAGCGCGGGGGACAGCACATCGGGCTACACCTTC.

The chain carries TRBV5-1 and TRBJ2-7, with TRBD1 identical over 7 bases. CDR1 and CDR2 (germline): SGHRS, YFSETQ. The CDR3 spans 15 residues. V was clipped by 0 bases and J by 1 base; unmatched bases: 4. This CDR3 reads CASSLVPQGSYEQYF. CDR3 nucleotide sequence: TGCGCCAGCAGCTTGGTCCCACAGGGGTCCTACGAGCAGTACTTC.

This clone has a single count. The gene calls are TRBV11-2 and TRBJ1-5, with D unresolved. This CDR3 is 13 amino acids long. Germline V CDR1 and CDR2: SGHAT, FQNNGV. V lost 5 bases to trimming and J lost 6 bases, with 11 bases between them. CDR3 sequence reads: CASSTKRGQPQHF. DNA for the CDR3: TGTGCCAGCAGCACTAAGCGTGGTCAGCCCCAGCATTTT.

CDR3 residues: CASSQDLTVNSPLHF. In DNA form, the CDR3 reads TGCGCCAGCAGCCAAGACTTGACAGTCAATTCACCCCTCCACTTT. The chain carries TRBV4-3 and TRBJ1-6; tentative D call: TRBD1 (5 bases). The CDR3 totals 15 residues. V was cut by 0 bases and J by 7 bases, with 10 bases left in between. Germline CDR1 LGHNA, CDR2 YSLEER.

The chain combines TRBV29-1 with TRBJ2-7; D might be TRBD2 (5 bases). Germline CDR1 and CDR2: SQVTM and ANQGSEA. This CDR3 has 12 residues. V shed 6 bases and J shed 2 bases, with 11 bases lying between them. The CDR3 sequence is CSVGLAPYEQYF. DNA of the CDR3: TGCAGCGTCGGCCTAGCCCCCTACGAGCAGTACTTC.

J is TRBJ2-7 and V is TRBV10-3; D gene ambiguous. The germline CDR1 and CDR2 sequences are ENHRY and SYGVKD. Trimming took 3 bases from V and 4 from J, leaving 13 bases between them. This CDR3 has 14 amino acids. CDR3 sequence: CAISDKWKGYEQYF. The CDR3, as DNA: TGTGCCATCAGTGATAAATGGAAAGGGTACGAGCAGTACTTC.

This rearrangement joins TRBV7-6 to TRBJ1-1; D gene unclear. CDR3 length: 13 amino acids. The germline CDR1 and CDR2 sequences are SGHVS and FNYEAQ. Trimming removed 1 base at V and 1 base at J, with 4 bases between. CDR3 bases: TGTGCCAGCAGCTTAGAACCGAACACTGAAGCTTTCTTT. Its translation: CASSLEPNTEAFF.

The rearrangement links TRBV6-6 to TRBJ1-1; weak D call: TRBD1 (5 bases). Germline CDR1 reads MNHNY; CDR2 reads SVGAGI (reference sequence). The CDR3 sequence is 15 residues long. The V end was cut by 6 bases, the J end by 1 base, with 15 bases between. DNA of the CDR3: TGTGCCAGCAGCCCCCCCCGACAGAGGAACACTGAAGCTTTCTTT. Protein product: CASSPPRQRNTEAFF.

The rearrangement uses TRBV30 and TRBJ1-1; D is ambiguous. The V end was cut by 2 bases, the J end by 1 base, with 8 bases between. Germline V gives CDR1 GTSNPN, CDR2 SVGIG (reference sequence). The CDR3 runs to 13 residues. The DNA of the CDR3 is TGTGCCTGGAGTACCGTAGGGAACACTGAAGCTTTCTTT. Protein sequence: CAWSTVGNTEAFF.

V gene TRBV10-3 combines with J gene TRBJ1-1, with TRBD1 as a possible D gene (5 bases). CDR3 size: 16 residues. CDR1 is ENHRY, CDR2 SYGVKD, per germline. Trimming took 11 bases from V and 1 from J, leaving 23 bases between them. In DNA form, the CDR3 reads TGTGCCGGCGCCCAGGGTCCGCCAATAGGGAACACTGAAGCTTTCTTT. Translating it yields CAGAQGPPIGNTEAFF.

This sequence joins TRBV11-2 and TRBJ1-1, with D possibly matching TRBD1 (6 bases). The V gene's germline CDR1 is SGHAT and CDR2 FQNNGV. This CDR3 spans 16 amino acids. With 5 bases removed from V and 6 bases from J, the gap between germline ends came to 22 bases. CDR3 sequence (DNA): TGTGCCAGCAGCGGACCGCAGGGGAGGGTTCGCGCTGAAGCTTTCTTT. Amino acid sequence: CASSGPQGRVRAEAFF. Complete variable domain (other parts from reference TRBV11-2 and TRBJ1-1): EAGVAQSPRYKIIEKRQSVAFWCNPISGHATLYWYQQILGQGPKLLIQFQNNGVVDDSQLPKDRFSAERLKGVDSTLKIQPAKLEDSAVYLCASSGPQGRVRAEAFFGQGTRLTVV.

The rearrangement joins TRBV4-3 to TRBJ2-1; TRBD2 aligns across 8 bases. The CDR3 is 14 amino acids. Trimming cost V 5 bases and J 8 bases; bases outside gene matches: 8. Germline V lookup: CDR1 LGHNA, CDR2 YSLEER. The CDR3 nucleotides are TGCGCCAGCAGCAACCAGCGGGGGTCGGATGAGCAGTTCTTC. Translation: CASSNQRGSDEQFF.

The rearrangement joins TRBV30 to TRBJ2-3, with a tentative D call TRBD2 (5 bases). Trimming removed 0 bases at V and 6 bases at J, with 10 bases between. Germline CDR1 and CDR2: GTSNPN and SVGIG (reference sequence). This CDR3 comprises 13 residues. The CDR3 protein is CAWSVREKDTQYF. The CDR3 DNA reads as TGTGCCTGGAGTGTAAGGGAGAAGGATACGCAGTATTTT.

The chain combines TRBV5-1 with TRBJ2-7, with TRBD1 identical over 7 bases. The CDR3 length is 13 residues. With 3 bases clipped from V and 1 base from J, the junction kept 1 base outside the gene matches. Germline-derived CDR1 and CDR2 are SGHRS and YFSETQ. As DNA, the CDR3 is TGCGCCAGCAGCTCCAGGGGGTCCTACGAGCAGTACTTC. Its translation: CASSSRGSYEQYF.

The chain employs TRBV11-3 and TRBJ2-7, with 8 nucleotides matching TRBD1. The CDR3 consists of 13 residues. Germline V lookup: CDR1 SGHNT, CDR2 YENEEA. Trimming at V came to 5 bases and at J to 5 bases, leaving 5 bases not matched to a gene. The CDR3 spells CASSRTGFDEQYF. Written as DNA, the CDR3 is TGTGCCAGCAGCAGGACAGGGTTCGACGAGCAGTACTTC.

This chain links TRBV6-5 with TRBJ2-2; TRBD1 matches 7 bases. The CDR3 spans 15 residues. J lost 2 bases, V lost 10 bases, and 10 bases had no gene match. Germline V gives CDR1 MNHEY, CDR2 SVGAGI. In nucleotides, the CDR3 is TGTGCCACCAACCAGGGGGAGTACAACACCGGGGAGCTGTTTTTT. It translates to CATNQGEYNTGELFF.

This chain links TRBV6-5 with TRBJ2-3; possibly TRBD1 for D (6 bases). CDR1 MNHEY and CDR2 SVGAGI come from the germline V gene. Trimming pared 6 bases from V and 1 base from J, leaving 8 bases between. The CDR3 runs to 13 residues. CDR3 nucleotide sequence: TGTGCCAGCAGAGCAGGGGGCACAGATACGCAGTATTTT. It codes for CASRAGGTDTQYF.

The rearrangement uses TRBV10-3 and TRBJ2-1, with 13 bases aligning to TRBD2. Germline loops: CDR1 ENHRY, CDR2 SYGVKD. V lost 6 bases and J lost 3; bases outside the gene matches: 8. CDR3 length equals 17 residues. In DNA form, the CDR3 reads TGTGCCATCAGGGGGGGACTAGCGGGGAACAACTACAATGAGCAGTTCTTC. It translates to CAIRGGLAGNNYNEQFF.

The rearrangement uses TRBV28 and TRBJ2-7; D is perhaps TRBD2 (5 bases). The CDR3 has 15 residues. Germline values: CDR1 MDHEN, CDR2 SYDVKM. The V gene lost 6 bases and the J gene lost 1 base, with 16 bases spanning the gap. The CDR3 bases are TGTGCCAGCAGGGGAGCACCCAATTTGTCCTACGAGCAGTACTTC. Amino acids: CASRGAPNLSYEQYF.

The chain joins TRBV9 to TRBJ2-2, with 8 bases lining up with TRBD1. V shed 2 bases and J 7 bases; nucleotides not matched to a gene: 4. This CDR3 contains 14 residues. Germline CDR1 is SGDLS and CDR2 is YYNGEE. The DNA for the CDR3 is TGTGCCAGCAGCGTGGACAGGGCGGACGGGGAGCTGTTTTTT. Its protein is CASSVDRADGELFF.

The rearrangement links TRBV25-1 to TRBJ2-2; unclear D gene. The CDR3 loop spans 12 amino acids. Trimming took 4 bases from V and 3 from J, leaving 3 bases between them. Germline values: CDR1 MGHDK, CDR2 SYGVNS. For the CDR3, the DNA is TGTGCCAGCAGTGGGGACACCGGGGAGCTGTTTTTT. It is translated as CASSGDTGELFF.

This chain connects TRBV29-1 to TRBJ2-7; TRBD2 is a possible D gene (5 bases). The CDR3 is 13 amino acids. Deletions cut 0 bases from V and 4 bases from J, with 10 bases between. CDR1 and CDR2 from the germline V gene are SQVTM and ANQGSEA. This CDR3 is CSVEEGTGYEQYF. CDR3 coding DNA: TGCAGCGTTGAAGAGGGAACGGGGTACGAGCAGTACTTC.

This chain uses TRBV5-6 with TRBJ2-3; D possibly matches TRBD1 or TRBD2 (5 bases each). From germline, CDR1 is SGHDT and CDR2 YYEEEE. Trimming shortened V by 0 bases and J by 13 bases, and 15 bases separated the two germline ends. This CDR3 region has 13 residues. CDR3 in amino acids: CASSLERGSKEYF. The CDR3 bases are TGTGCCAGCAGCTTGGAGAGGGGATCTAAGGAGTATTTT.